The 27 T cell receptor beta chains in this list originate from one sample, sequenced in a study of OX40 agonist ivuxolimab in advanced cancers. The method was immunoSEQ multiplex PCR; TCRdb's version includes in-frame clones alone and lacks a portion of them. Of 30,000 to 35,000 clones in the sample, approximately 90% were seen once. This sample comprised CD4+ or CD8+ T cells sorted from blood, obtained in a trial of the OX40 agonist ivuxolimab. All receptors come from an adult with an advanced solid tumor such as melanoma, head and neck, liver or kidney cancer.

The chain carries TRBV7-9 and TRBJ2-7; D call uncertain. The V end lost 5 bases, the J end lost 7 bases, and 18 bases lay between the germline ends. Germline CDR1 and CDR2: SEHNR and FQNEAQ (reference sequence). There are 14 residues in the CDR3. The CDR3 region is CASSPSVVLEEQYF. The CDR3, as DNA: TGTGCCAGCAGCCCAAGCGTGGTCTTGGAGGAGCAGTACTTC.

CDR3 DNA: TGTGCCAGCAGCCCCGGGACGGCGAACACTGAAGCTTTCTTT. Translating gives CASSPGTANTEAFF. The J gene is TRBJ1-1, the V gene TRBV27; a weak D match, TRBD1 (5 bases). The CDR3 sequence is 14 residues long. The ends were cut back, 6 bases at V and 1 base at J, with 12 bases in the middle. Germline CDR1 reads MNHEY; CDR2 reads SMNVEV (reference sequence).

The CDR3 loop is CASSWGTGGREQYF. The CDR3 region has the DNA TGTGCCAGCAGCTGGGGGACAGGGGGTCGCGAGCAGTACTTC. This chain connects TRBV27 to TRBJ2-7, with 11 positions matching TRBD1. Trimming took 6 bases from V and 6 from J; bases not matched to a gene: 7. The CDR3 sequence is 14 residues long. CDR1 and CDR2 from the germline V gene are MNHEY and SMNVEV (reference sequence).

Worth noting for this clone: Additional DNA sequences in this sample encode the identical CDR3. The genes are TRBV7-6 and TRBJ2-1; D uncertain. Germline-derived CDR1 and CDR2 are SGHVS and FNYEAQ. The CDR3 runs to 14 residues. Trimming cost V 0 bases and J 1 base, with 4 bases left between them. DNA for the CDR3: TGTGCCAGCAGCTTAGCAGGTTCCTACAATGAGCAGTTCTTC. This gives the protein CASSLAGSYNEQFF.

The chain is built from TRBV12-5 and TRBJ2-1; the match to TRBD2 covers 12 bases. V trimming: 1 base; J trimming: 7 bases; junction bases outside the gene matches: 5. CDR3 size: 16 residues. CDR1 LGHNT and CDR2 FRNRAP come from the germline V gene. The chain's CDR3 is CASGLGLAGVGNEQFF. The CDR3 DNA sequence: TGTGCTAGTGGTTTGGGACTAGCGGGAGTGGGGAATGAGCAGTTCTTC.

The V gene is TRBV27, the J gene TRBJ2-7; D is undetermined. Germline assignment: CDR1 MNHEY and CDR2 SMNVEV (reference sequence). The length of the CDR3 is 15 residues. V gave up 4 bases and J gave up 3 bases, with 16 bases separating them. The CDR3 is CASSYGPDGIYEQYF. CDR3 in DNA: TGTGCCAGCAGTTACGGGCCCGACGGTATCTACGAGCAGTACTTC.

The chain carries TRBV5-1 and TRBJ2-3; 9 bases agree with TRBD2. Germline assignment: CDR1 SGHRS and CDR2 YFSETQ. There are 16 residues in the CDR3. Trimming removed 4 bases from V and 2 bases from J; junction bases left unmatched: 8. CDR3 sequence reads: CASSAGTSSNTDTQYF. The DNA of the CDR3 is TGCGCCAGCAGCGCCGGGACTAGCAGCAACACAGATACGCAGTATTTT.

The rearrangement uses TRBV10-1 and TRBJ1-2; D call uncertain. In germline, CDR1 is WNHNN, CDR2 SYGVQD (reference sequence). The CDR3 length is 14 residues. V lost 5 bases and J lost 6, with 16 bases in between. The CDR3 bases are TGCGCCAGCAGTCCCCGGGAGGGCAGGAATGGCTACACCTTC. Amino acids: CASSPREGRNGYTF.

The CDR3 sequence is CASSDSAANYGYTF. The CDR3 coding sequence is TGTGCCAGCAGTGACAGTGCAGCTAACTATGGCTACACCTTC. The chain has TRBV6-1 and TRBJ1-2; D remains unclear. V lost 3 bases, J lost 0 bases, and 8 bases lay in between. Germline CDR1 MNHNS, CDR2 SASEGT. This CDR3 spans 14 amino acids.

This clone came up once. This rearrangement joins TRBV2 to TRBJ2-3; 9 bases are shared with TRBD1. V trimming: 8 bases; J trimming: 4 bases; junction bases outside the gene matches: 10. This CDR3 spans 15 amino acids. Germline V lookup: CDR1 SNHLY, CDR2 FYNNEI. CDR3 nucleotides: TGTGCCAGCCGACTAACAGGGGGCGCCGCAGATACGCAGTATTTT. Translating gives CASRLTGGAADTQYF.

The chain uses TRBV10-3 and TRBJ2-7, with 7 bases matching TRBD1. The junction had 18 bases not matched to a gene; V was cut back by 0 bases and J by 4 bases. From germline, CDR1 is ENHRY and CDR2 SYGVKD. The CDR3 has 19 amino acids. For the CDR3, the DNA is TGTGCCATCAGTGAGTCGGATGTTACACGACAGGGAACAGCGTACGAGCAGTACTTC. Residues: CAISESDVTRQGTAYEQYF.

The table lists this clone with a few counts. This rearrangement joins TRBV12-2 to TRBJ1-3; the table's D call of TRBD1 was not tested on the DNA. TRBV12-2 is deemed a pseudogene. There are 17 residues in the CDR3. The DNA for the CDR3 is TGTGCAAGTCGCTTAGCACAGGACAGGGTGGGTGGAAACACCATATATTTT. Translating gives CASRLAQDRVGGNTIYF.

The chain links TRBV4-2 to TRBJ1-1, with no clear D. The V end lost 5 bases, the J end lost 1 base, and 11 bases lay between the germline ends. Germline CDR1 LGHNA, CDR2 YNFKEQ. This CDR3 is 14 amino acids long. The chain's CDR3 is CASSDSPGNTEAFF. The CDR3 DNA is TGTGCCAGCAGCGACTCGCCAGGGAACACTGAAGCTTTCTTT.

CDR3 coding DNA: TGTGCCAGCAGTGACGGCGGGGGGAGCGGAGGGGAGCTGTTTTTT. It specifies CASSDGGGSGGELFF. The rearrangement uses TRBV6-4 and TRBJ2-2, with 8 bases fitting TRBD2. CDR3 size: 15 residues. Germline-derived CDR1 and CDR2 are MRHNA and SNTAGT. The V and J ends lost 2 bases and 8 bases, in that order; junction bases with no gene match: 7.

This clone was seen more than once but under ten times. The chain carries TRBV6-5 and TRBJ2-7; 8 bases line up with TRBD2. CDR3 length: 15 amino acids. Germline CDR1 is MNHEY and CDR2 is SVGAGI. J gave up 6 bases and V 4 bases, and 11 bases lay outside the gene matches. The CDR3 sequence is CASSLSGTGGVEQYF. CDR3 in DNA: TGTGCCAGCAGTTTATCCGGGACGGGAGGGGTCGAGCAGTACTTC.

V is TRBV28 and J is TRBJ1-5, with TRBD1 identical over 8 bases. J lost 4 bases, V lost 7 bases, and 9 bases had no gene match. This CDR3 comprises 15 residues. Germline V gene lookup returns CDR1 MDHEN and CDR2 SYDVKM. DNA of the CDR3: TGTGCCAGCACCTCGACAGGGGTTAGGAATCAGCCCCAGCATTTT. This sequence encodes CASTSTGVRNQPQHF.

V usage is TRBV18 and J usage is TRBJ1-3; D is unresolved. V was trimmed by 3 bases and J by 0 bases, leaving 9 bases between them. Germline V gene sequence: CDR1 KGHSH, CDR2 LQKENI. CDR3 length equals 15 residues. The CDR3 coding sequence is TGTGCCAGCTCACCGACGGCGAGCTCTGGAAACACCATATATTTT. Translation gives CASSPTASSGNTIYF.

This clone showed up just once. This rearrangement joins TRBV28 to TRBJ2-7; 11 bases are shared with TRBD2. Looked up from germline, CDR1 is MDHEN and CDR2 is SYDVKM. This CDR3 is built from 18 residues. The V gene end was trimmed by 2 bases and the J gene end by 0 bases; junction bases not matched to a gene: 9. The CDR3, as DNA: TGTGCCAGCAGTTTACCAATAGCGGGAGGGCCCTTCTCCTACGAGCAGTACTTC. Translating it yields CASSLPIAGGPFSYEQYF. Full variable domain (rest looked up from reference TRBV28 and TRBJ2-7): DVKVTQSSRYLVKRTGEKVFLECVQDMDHENMFWYRQDPGLGLRLIYFSYDVKMKEKGDIPEGYSVSREKKERFSLILESASTNQTSMYLCASSLPIAGGPFSYEQYFGPGTRLTVT.

The chain uses TRBV27 and TRBJ2-1; D perhaps matches TRBD2 (5 bases). The germline gives CDR1 MNHEY, CDR2 SMNVEV (reference sequence). This CDR3 is 11 amino acids long. The V end lost 4 bases, the J end lost 12 bases, and 10 bases lay between the germline ends. CDR3 region: CASSSSGVQFF. The CDR3 bases are TGTGCCAGCAGTTCCTCCGGGGTGCAGTTCTTC.

V gene TRBV19 combines with J gene TRBJ2-7; TRBD2 aligns across 11 bases. CDR1 LNHDA and CDR2 SQIVND come from the germline V gene (reference sequence). V was clipped by 5 bases and J by 3 bases; unmatched bases: 9. CDR3 length: 16 amino acids. This CDR3 is CASSDRGTSGRYEQYF. The CDR3 DNA reads TGTGCCAGTAGTGATCGCGGGACTAGCGGCCGCTACGAGCAGTACTTC.

The chain recombines TRBV6-1 with TRBJ1-2; 7 nucleotides agree with TRBD1. Looked up from germline, CDR1 is MNHNS and CDR2 is SASEGT. Germline trimming cut 2 bases from V and 3 bases from J; bases unmatched to any gene: 0. This CDR3 is built from 13 residues. In nucleotides, the CDR3 is TGTGCCAGCAGTGAAACAGGGGACTATGGCTACACCTTC. This translates into CASSETGDYGYTF.

This sequence joins TRBV19 and TRBJ2-1; 9 bases fit TRBD1. J lost 1 base, V lost 4 bases, and 2 bases had no gene match. The CDR3 consists of 15 residues. The germline V gene has CDR1 LNHDA and CDR2 SQIVND (reference sequence). CDR3 loop: CASSTQGASYNEQFF. CDR3 coding DNA: TGTGCCAGTAGTACACAGGGGGCGTCCTACAATGAGCAGTTCTTC.

The chain uses TRBV5-4 and TRBJ2-7, with D hard to call. Germline V gives CDR1 SGHNT, CDR2 YYREEE (reference sequence). The CDR3 runs to 15 residues. Trimming removed 1 base at V and 6 bases at J, with 17 bases between. CDR3 in amino acids: CASSLLPTPGSEQYF. The CDR3 region has the DNA TGTGCCAGCAGCTTGTTACCCACCCCGGGCTCCGAGCAGTACTTC.

The chain is built from TRBV7-2 and TRBJ2-1; 10 positions match TRBD1. The CDR3 contains 17 residues. Germline CDR1 SGHTA, CDR2 FQGNSA. V was pared by 10 bases and J by 6 bases, with 18 bases of the junction left unmatched. In DNA, the CDR3 is TGTGCCACTACGACAGGGGGCGCAGTTACTTGGAGCAATGAGCAGTTCTTC. Translated, it gives CATTTGGAVTWSNEQFF.

This chain uses TRBV5-6 with TRBJ2-4; D is unresolved. V lost 2 bases and J lost 5, with 2 bases in between. In germline, CDR1 is SGHDT, CDR2 YYEEEE. This CDR3 has 11 amino acids. Written as DNA, the CDR3 is TGTGCCAGCAGCTTTCAAAACATTCAGTACTTC. Protein: CASSFQNIQYF. The whole variable domain, remainder taken from reference TRBV5-6 and TRBJ2-4, is DAGVTQSPTHLIKTRGQQVTLRCSPKSGHDTVSWYQQALGQGPQFIFQYYEEEERQRGNFPDRFSGHQFPNYSSELNVNALLLGDSALYLCASSFQNIQYFGAGTRLSVL.

The V gene is TRBV6-4, the J gene TRBJ2-7; D not resolved. V gave up 1 base and J gave up 0 bases, with 7 bases separating them. The length of the CDR3 is 14 residues. Per germline, CDR1 MRHNA and CDR2 SNTAGT. This CDR3 reads CASSDWSSSYEQYF. The CDR3 region has the DNA TGTGCCAGCAGTGACTGGTCTAGCTCCTACGAGCAGTACTTC.

The rearrangement links TRBV27 to TRBJ2-2, with 8 bases that match TRBD1. This CDR3 is 14 amino acids long. The V gene end was trimmed by 3 bases and the J gene end by 8 bases; junction bases not matched to a gene: 5. Germline lookup yields CDR1 MNHEY and CDR2 SMNVEV (reference sequence). CDR3 coding DNA: TGTGCCAGCAGTTTTAGACAGGGGATTGGGGAGCTGTTTTTT. The encoded protein is CASSFRQGIGELFF.